Sequencing of this T cell receptor (beta chain) was carried out in a study of identical twins. V trimming: 1 base; J trimming: 5 bases; junction bases outside the gene matches: 6. The CDR3 sequence is 16 residues long. TCRdb reprocessed the 5' RACE reads with MiXCR, giving one entry per CDR3 protein. In the table there are 250,000 or so distinct CDR3 sequences, about 8.3% of which are singletons. This same sample was also taken into another study, of yellow fever vaccine responses in identical twins.

The genes are TRBV12-3 or TRBV12-4 and TRBJ2-2; 8 bases agree with TRBD2. What was sequenced was CD8+ T cells sorted from blood. The sequence derives from a woman aged 18-29 years in good health. The chain's CDR3 is CASSLVSGSRTGELFF. The CDR3 coding sequence is TGTGCCAGCAGTTTAGTGAGCGGGAGCCGGACCGGGGAGCTGTTTTTT.